The following is a T cell receptor beta chain sequence with its context. This specimen belongs to a study of control samples from healthy donors and cancer patients. V was trimmed by 4 bases and J by 0 bases, leaving 13 bases between them. This CDR3 is 16 amino acids long. Germline CDR1 SGDLS, CDR2 YYNGEE. Generated by immunoSEQ multiplex PCR, the TCRdb table keeps only in-frame clones and is missing some. This sample has under 130,000 clones, with roughly four fifths found just once. The sequence came from a woman in her forties or fifties in good health. The genes are TRBV9 and TRBJ2-2, with unresolved D. The source material was blood. The CDR3 DNA sequence: TGTGCCAGCAGCCCCCATTCAGCCTCGAACACCGGGGAGCTGTTTTTT. Its protein product is CASSPHSASNTGELFF.